Each of the 7 T cell receptor beta chains below was sequenced from the same sample in a study of blood T cell repertoires in COVID-19. TCRdb's table, derived via immunoSEQ multiplex PCR, lists solely in-frame clones and lacks some. The repertoire holds 350,000 to 450,000 clones, with 85% as singletons. Sequencing used peripheral blood. Source of these receptors: a woman between 18 and 29 years old with acute or convalescent COVID-19.

This chain uses TRBV4-1 with TRBJ2-5; a possible D gene is TRBD2 (5 bases). Germline V gene sequence: CDR1 MGHRA, CDR2 YSYEKL. Deletions cut 0 bases from V and 3 bases from J, with 11 bases between. The CDR3 is made up of 15 amino acids. The CDR3 is CASSQDSVEEETQYF. The CDR3 DNA reads TGCGCCAGCAGCCAAGATAGCGTGGAAGAAGAGACCCAGTACTTC.

This sequence joins TRBV28 and TRBJ1-6; 7 bases agree with TRBD1. The CDR3 contains 16 residues. V shed 3 bases and J 7 bases; nucleotides not matched to a gene: 9. Germline V gene data show CDR1 as MDHEN and CDR2 as SYDVKM. DNA for the CDR3: TGTGCCAGCAGTTTGTGGATAACAGGGGTAAATTCACCCCTCCACTTT. Translated, it gives CASSLWITGVNSPLHF.

The V gene is TRBV18, the J gene TRBJ1-1, with 9 bases aligning to TRBD1. The germline gives CDR1 KGHSH, CDR2 LQKENI. The CDR3 has 16 residues. V was pared by 2 bases and J by 4 bases, with 8 bases of the junction left unmatched. The CDR3 loop reads CASSPSTTGGSTEAFF. The CDR3 coding sequence is TGTGCCAGCTCACCATCGACGACAGGGGGTAGCACTGAAGCTTTCTTT.

V gene TRBV5-1 combines with J gene TRBJ1-4; 7 bases agree with TRBD1. The length of the CDR3 is 14 residues. CDR1 SGHRS and CDR2 YFSETQ come from the germline V gene. The V segment lost 0 bases and the J segment 6 bases; nucleotides outside the gene matches: 2. The CDR3 coding sequence is TGCGCCAGCAGCTTGGCAGGGACAGATGAAAAACTGTTTTTT. Its translation is CASSLAGTDEKLFF. The entire variable domain, with the rest obtained from reference TRBV5-1 and TRBJ1-4, is as follows: KAGVTQTPRYLIKTRGQQVTLSCSPISGHRSVSWYQQTPGQGLQFLFEYFSETQRNKGNFPGRFSGRQFSNSRSEMNVSTLELGDSALYLCASSLAGTDEKLFFGSGTQLSVL.

Of note for this clone: The same CDR3 arises from other DNA sequences in this sample as well. CDR3 coding DNA: TGTGCCAGCTCCCCCGGACAAAATAGCAATCAGCCCCAGCATTTT. Amino acids: CASSPGQNSNQPQHF. The chain links TRBV18 to TRBJ1-5; a possible D gene is TRBD1 (5 bases). The CDR3 covers 15 residues. V lost 6 bases to trimming and J lost 0 bases, with 12 bases between them. Germline V gene sequence: CDR1 KGHSH, CDR2 LQKENI.

V usage is TRBV12-3 or TRBV12-4 and J usage is TRBJ1-2; 9 bases are a match to TRBD1. The CDR3 runs 13 residues. V shed 7 bases, J shed 8 bases, and the junction held 8 bases outside the gene matches. The CDR3 sequence: CASTVGQGWGYTF. The CDR3 nucleotides are TGTGCCAGCACCGTGGGACAGGGTTGGGGCTACACCTTC.

Concerning this clone itself: An end of the junction differs from the germline gene, which may be a read error. The chain combines TRBV5-1 with TRBJ1-2; the D is unclear. Germline CDR1 reads SGHRS; CDR2 reads YFSETQ. The CDR3 is 16 amino acids. CDR3: CASRLVPGRGDYGYTF. As DNA, the CDR3 is TGCGCCAGCCGCTTGGTCCCGGGCCGCGGGGACTATGGCTACACCTTC.